Below, 25 T cell receptor beta chains from the same sample are listed, as sequenced in a study of shared clonotypes between healthy human individuals. Method: immunoSEQ multiplex PCR; TCRdb's copy keeps in-frame clones and lacks some. The table includes roughly 1,100,000 clones, around four fifths detected once. The sequenced sample was memory CD4+ T cells sorted from blood. Subset: CD45RA-negative fraction. These TCRs come from a man aged 18 to 29 in good health.

The sample holds a few counts of this clone. The rearrangement uses TRBV5-1 and TRBJ1-1; D is perhaps TRBD1 (6 bases). V lost 4 bases and J 0 bases, leaving 13 bases between the germline ends. Germline CDR1 and CDR2: SGHRS and YFSETQ. The CDR3 extends over 15 amino acids. CDR3 sequence (DNA): TGCGCCAGCAGCCAAAGGACAGACATGAACACTGAAGCTTTCTTT. Its translation is CASSQRTDMNTEAFF.

This clone was counted only a few times. Relative to the germline gene, one junction end is altered; a read error may explain this. The V and J genes are TRBV30 and TRBJ1-6; D is ambiguous. The CDR3 has 14 residues. Germline loops: CDR1 GTSNPN, CDR2 SVGIG (reference sequence). The CDR3 here is CAWGVPQNNSPLHF. The CDR3 DNA follows: TGTGCCTGGGGTGTCCCACAGAATAATTCACCCCTCCACTTT.

The chain uses TRBV4-1 and TRBJ1-5; 7 bases match TRBD1. The junction had 10 bases not matched to a gene; V was cut back by 3 bases and J by 2 bases. The CDR3 runs to 17 residues. The germline gives CDR1 MGHRA, CDR2 YSYEKL. The CDR3 loop reads CASSQDRLRPGNQPQHF. In DNA form, the CDR3 reads TGCGCCAGCAGCCAGGACAGGCTTCGCCCGGGCAATCAGCCCCAGCATTTT.

The rearrangement joins TRBV11-2 to TRBJ2-1; TRBD1 matches at 8 bases. V gave up 4 bases and J gave up 2 bases; unmatched junction bases: 7. CDR1 and CDR2 (germline): SGHAT, FQNNGV. This CDR3 spans 16 amino acids. Here the CDR3 DNA reads TGTGCCAGCAGCTCCCCCAGGGGGCGAGCCTACAATGAGCAGTTCTTC. Translation: CASSSPRGRAYNEQFF.

This clone showed up just a few times. The chain employs TRBV30 and TRBJ2-2, with D uncertain. This CDR3 has 11 amino acids. The germline V gene has CDR1 GTSNPN and CDR2 SVGIG (reference sequence). Trimming took off 3 bases at V and 6 bases at J, with 5 bases between the two ends. CDR3 loop: CAWSVAGELFF. The CDR3 bases are TGTGCCTGGAGCGTGGCCGGGGAGCTGTTTTTT.

V gene TRBV25-1 combines with J gene TRBJ2-3, with 7 bases matching TRBD1. The CDR3 spans 13 residues. Per the germline V gene, CDR1 is MGHDK and CDR2 is SYGVNS. Losses at the gene ends were 8 bases for V and 3 bases for J; bases not matched to a gene: 5. CDR3 nucleotides: TGTGCCAGCGGGACAGCCGGAACAGATACGCAGTATTTT. Protein: CASGTAGTDTQYF.

This chain links TRBV5-1 with TRBJ1-2; 11 nucleotides agree with TRBD1. This CDR3 region has 13 residues. V was clipped by 6 bases and J by 6 bases; unmatched bases: 4. The V gene's germline CDR1 is SGHRS and CDR2 YFSETQ. The CDR3 spells CASKGQGVDGYTF. The CDR3 coding sequence is TGCGCCAGCAAGGGACAGGGGGTTGATGGCTACACCTTC.

In DNA form, the CDR3 reads TGCGCCAGCAGCCAACAGGGGGCGAGGACTGAAGCTTTCTTT. It translates to CASSQQGARTEAFF. The chain couples TRBV5-1 to TRBJ1-1; TRBD1 matches 9 bases. V dropped 4 bases and J dropped 5; count of bases not matched to a gene: 6. This CDR3 is built from 14 residues. CDR1 is SGHRS and CDR2 is YFSETQ in the germline V gene.

This clone was seen at least ten times. V gene TRBV27 combines with J gene TRBJ1-2; 11 bases align to TRBD1. V dropped 8 bases and J dropped 3; count of bases not matched to a gene: 2. CDR1 is MNHEY, CDR2 SMNVEV, per germline (reference sequence). The CDR3 length is 13 residues. CDR3 in amino acids: CASGGQGDYGYTF. Here the CDR3 DNA reads TGTGCCAGCGGGGGACAGGGGGACTATGGCTACACCTTC.

The chain carries TRBV5-6 and TRBJ2-1; D may be TRBD2 (5 bases). In germline, CDR1 is SGHDT, CDR2 YYEEEE. The CDR3 has 15 residues. Trimming pared 3 bases from V and 8 bases from J, leaving 18 bases between. The CDR3 loop reads CASSSSDTGLHEQFF. The CDR3 DNA reads TGTGCCAGCAGCTCCTCCGACACGGGGTTGCATGAGCAGTTCTTC.

This clone appeared a single time. CDR3 in DNA: TGTGCCAGCAGCTTAGGAATTACAGGATCCGGGGGCTATGGCTACACCTTC. This codes for CASSLGITGSGGYGYTF. The chain has TRBV7-9 and TRBJ1-2; weak D call: TRBD1 (5 bases). Trimming removed 1 base at V and 4 bases at J, with 19 bases between. The germline V gene has CDR1 SEHNR and CDR2 FQNEAQ (reference sequence). This CDR3 has 17 amino acids.

In this sample, this clone turned up once. This chain uses TRBV4-1 with TRBJ2-5; D is perhaps TRBD1 or TRBD2 (5 bases each). V lost 2 bases to trimming and J lost 5 bases, with 18 bases between them. The length of the CDR3 is 16 residues. CDR1 and CDR2 from the germline V gene are MGHRA and YSYEKL. CDR3 region: CASSQTGTDWTETQYF. In nucleotides, the CDR3 is TGCGCCAGCAGCCAAACGGGGACGGACTGGACTGAGACCCAGTACTTC.

In this sample, this clone turned up a few times. Other DNA sequences in this specimen translate into the identical CDR3. The rearrangement links TRBV5-1 to TRBJ1-3; D is ambiguous. The CDR3 consists of 15 residues. The V gene's germline CDR1 is SGHRS and CDR2 YFSETQ. V lost 0 bases and J lost 0, with 7 bases in between. The CDR3, as DNA: TGCGCCAGCAGCTTGGTGGCAGGCTCTGGAAACACCATATATTTT. The encoded protein is CASSLVAGSGNTIYF.

This clone was recorded at least ten times. The chain uses TRBV7-3 and TRBJ2-2; D gene uncertain. The V and J ends lost 4 bases and 0 bases respectively, with 6 bases between them. The CDR3 consists of 14 residues. Germline loops: CDR1 SGHTA, CDR2 FQGTGA. This chain's CDR3 is CASSSHANTGELFF. In DNA, the CDR3 is TGTGCCAGCAGCTCCCACGCGAACACCGGGGAGCTGTTTTTT.

This chain links TRBV5-1 with TRBJ2-2; D is unclear. There are 15 residues in the CDR3. V was trimmed by 2 bases and J by 4 bases, leaving 12 bases between them. Germline V lookup: CDR1 SGHRS, CDR2 YFSETQ. CDR3: CASSLRPDPTGELFF. As DNA, the CDR3 is TGCGCCAGCAGCTTAAGACCAGACCCCACCGGGGAGCTGTTTTTT.

The V and J genes are TRBV10-3 and TRBJ1-1; tentative D call: TRBD1 (6 bases). This CDR3 region has 17 residues. Trimming removed 2 bases at V and 2 bases at J, with 18 bases between. Per germline, CDR1 ENHRY and CDR2 SYGVKD. The CDR3 bases are TGTGCCATCAGTGAGATTAAAGGAACAGGGCAAAACACTGAAGCTTTCTTT. Protein: CAISEIKGTGQNTEAFF.

This chain connects TRBV7-2 to TRBJ2-3; 8 bases fit TRBD2. V lost 2 bases to trimming and J lost 6 bases; unmatched junction nucleotides: 13. This CDR3 region has 17 residues. The germline V gene encodes CDR1 SGHTA and CDR2 FQGNSA. The CDR3 DNA is TGTGCCAGCAGCTTAAGCGGGGGTCGGTACGGGGAGGATACGCAGTATTTT. This translates into CASSLSGGRYGEDTQYF.

The chain couples TRBV7-2 to TRBJ2-1, with 8 bases aligning to TRBD2. With 0 bases clipped from V and 15 bases from J, the junction kept 7 bases outside the gene matches. Germline CDR1 SGHTA, CDR2 FQGNSA. The CDR3 runs to 13 residues. The CDR3 loop reads CASSLARTSHRFF. The CDR3 bases are TGTGCCAGCAGCTTAGCGAGGACTAGCCATCGGTTCTTC.

This clone has at least ten counts. The sample holds other DNA sequences that translate to the same CDR3. The rearrangement links TRBV15 to TRBJ1-5, with D perhaps matching TRBD1 (6 bases). Looked up from germline, CDR1 is LNHNV and CDR2 is YYDKDF (reference sequence). V lost 7 bases, J lost 1 base, and 8 bases lay in between. The CDR3 consists of 13 residues. CDR3 loop: CATTTGSNQPQHF. The CDR3 DNA follows: TGTGCCACCACCACAGGGAGCAATCAGCCCCAGCATTTT.

This clone was detected only a few times. The same CDR3 arises from other DNA sequences in this sample as well. This chain connects TRBV20-1 to TRBJ2-5; D remains ambiguous. The CDR3 runs 11 residues. Germline loops: CDR1 DFQATT, CDR2 SNEGSKA (reference sequence). Trimming removed 0 bases at V and 5 bases at J, with 4 bases between. The CDR3 sequence is CSARDRETQYF. CDR3 bases: TGCAGTGCTAGAGATCGGGAGACCCAGTACTTC.

This sequence joins TRBV19 and TRBJ1-3; perhaps TRBD1 as D (5 bases). CDR1 is LNHDA, CDR2 SQIVND, per germline (reference sequence). The length of the CDR3 is 15 residues. Trimming shortened V by 3 bases and J by 0 bases, and 9 bases separated the two germline ends. CDR3 in DNA: TGTGCCAGTAGTATGAGGGGAGCCTCTGGAAACACCATATATTTT. Protein product: CASSMRGASGNTIYF.

The gene calls are TRBV29-1 and TRBJ2-1; D may correspond to TRBD1 or TRBD2 (5 bases each). The CDR3 sequence is 13 residues long. CDR1 and CDR2 from the germline V gene are SQVTM and ANQGSEA. Trimming stripped 5 bases from V and 12 bases from J, with 20 bases between. The DNA for the CDR3 is TGCAGCGTTCTCGACAGCCCGGCAGAGGGGCAGTTCTTC. Translating it yields CSVLDSPAEGQFF.

The J gene is TRBJ1-1, the V gene TRBV7-9, with 8 nucleotides matching TRBD1. The germline CDR1 and CDR2 sequences are SEHNR and FQNEAQ (reference sequence). The length of the CDR3 is 15 residues. J was trimmed by 1 base and V by 4 bases; bases with no gene match: 5. The CDR3 loop reads CASSSGQVRNTEAFF. The CDR3 nucleotides are TGTGCCAGCAGCTCGGGACAGGTTCGGAACACTGAAGCTTTCTTT.

This clone was seen just once. The genes are TRBV19 and TRBJ1-5; TRBD1 matches 8 bases. Trimming at V came to 6 bases and at J to 7 bases, leaving 8 bases not matched to a gene. This CDR3 contains 14 residues. The germline V gene has CDR1 LNHDA and CDR2 SQIVND (reference sequence). The CDR3 protein is CASSERTGRQPQHF. In DNA form, the CDR3 reads TGTGCCAGTAGCGAGCGGACAGGGCGACAGCCCCAGCATTTT.

The V and J genes are TRBV6-1 and TRBJ2-5, with 7 nucleotides matching TRBD1. After removal of 2 bases from V and 4 bases from J, the junction contained 4 bases not matched to a gene. Germline loops: CDR1 MNHNS, CDR2 SASEGT. The CDR3 runs to 14 residues. The CDR3 is CASSEQGVGETQYF. The DNA for the CDR3 is TGTGCCAGCAGTGAACAGGGGGTCGGAGAGACCCAGTACTTC.